This T cell receptor beta chain was recorded in a study of PD-1 blockade in mismatch repair-deficient tumors. Study at large: Enrolled about 2012-2016, patients had progressing, pretreated mismatch repair-deficient cancers of around 12 types. Study-wide points: After pembrolizumab, tumor-resident clones rose rapidly, then generally contracted before radiologic responses.

PCR or immunohistochemistry showed mismatch repair deficiency in every enrolled patient. A few pembrolizumab responders had their TCRs sequenced. Libraries were prepared by immunoSEQ multiplex PCR; TCRdb keeps only in-frame clonotypes and omits some of them. The profile covers tens of thousands of clones, with 83% appearing a single time and just over 20% taken by the ten largest. With respect to this clone: Its antigen remains unidentified.

V was trimmed by 5 bases and J by 3 bases, leaving 8 bases between them. CDR3 length: 11 amino acids. Germline values: CDR1 DFQATT, CDR2 SNEGSKA (reference sequence). This TCR was recovered from an adult with mismatch repair-deficient cancer. The chain carries TRBV20-1 and TRBJ2-7; weak D call: TRBD2 (5 bases). The specimen comprised peripheral blood, sampled 12 weeks after starting pembrolizumab. The CDR3 bases are TGCAGTGCTGAAAGCGGCTACGAGCAGTACTTC. Its protein product is CSAESGYEQYF.